Following are 18 T cell receptor beta chains from one sample sequenced in a study of OX40 agonist ivuxolimab in advanced cancers. The method was immunoSEQ multiplex PCR; TCRdb's version includes in-frame clones alone and lacks a portion of them. This sample yields approximately 69,000 clones, of which roughly 84% are seen a single time; about 8% belongs to the top ten. The sequencing here drew on CD4+ or CD8+ T cells sorted from blood, taken in a trial of the OX40 agonist ivuxolimab. These receptors all come from an adult with an advanced solid tumor such as melanoma, head and neck, liver or kidney cancer.

This clone showed up just once. The V call is TRBV11-1, the J call TRBJ2-2, with D unresolved. Per the germline V gene, CDR1 is SGHAT and CDR2 is FQDESV (reference sequence). The V end lost 2 bases, the J end lost 5 bases, and 21 bases lay between the germline ends. CDR3 length: 18 amino acids. CDR3 in amino acids: CASSLRLPRASQTGELFF. The CDR3 DNA is TGTGCCAGCAGCTTACGATTACCCCGTGCATCCCAGACCGGGGAGCTGTTTTTT. Full variable domain (missing parts from reference TRBV11-1 and TRBJ2-2): EAEVAQSPRYKITEKSQAVAFWCDPISGHATLYWYRQILGQGPELLVQFQDESVVDDSQLPKDRFSAERLKGVDSTLKIQPAELGDSAMYLCASSLRLPRASQTGELFFGEGSRLTVL.

This clone was detected a few times. This chain links TRBV7-9 with TRBJ2-4, with TRBD2 matching over 14 bases. J was trimmed by 1 base and V by 5 bases; bases with no gene match: 4. The CDR3 is 17 amino acids. Germline loops: CDR1 SEHNR, CDR2 FQNEAQ (reference sequence). The CDR3 region has the DNA TGTGCCAGCAGCCGGACTAGCGGGGGGTCTGCCAAAAACATTCAGTACTTC. Its protein product is CASSRTSGGSAKNIQYF.

This clone was observed a handful of times. This sequence joins TRBV15 and TRBJ1-2; the D is unclear. This CDR3 is built from 13 residues. The V end was cut by 4 bases, the J end by 4 bases, with 10 bases between. Germline lookup yields CDR1 LNHNV and CDR2 YYDKDF (reference sequence). CDR3 region: CATSMEGSYGYTF. CDR3 DNA: TGTGCCACCAGCATGGAGGGTTCCTATGGCTACACCTTC.

In DNA, the CDR3 is TGCGCCAGCAGCTTGACAGGAGACTCTGGAAACACCATATATTTT. It yields the protein CASSLTGDSGNTIYF. The chain couples TRBV5-1 to TRBJ1-3, with D possibly matching TRBD1 (5 bases). The V end was cut by 1 base, the J end by 0 bases, with 8 bases between. The CDR3 has 15 residues. CDR1 is SGHRS and CDR2 is YFSETQ in the germline V gene.

J is TRBJ2-7 and V is TRBV4-2, with unresolved D. Trimming removed 4 bases at V and 7 bases at J, with 14 bases between. Per the germline V gene, CDR1 is LGHNA and CDR2 is YNFKEQ. CDR3 length: 13 residues. The CDR3 coding sequence is TGTGCCAGCAGCCCGGCCGGGCGCTGGGAGCAGTACTTC. The encoded protein is CASSPAGRWEQYF.

This clone was recorded a few times. V is TRBV11-2 and J is TRBJ2-1, with D perhaps matching TRBD2 (6 bases). V lost 1 base to trimming and J lost 8 bases, with 9 bases between them. The CDR3 contains 13 residues. CDR1 is SGHAT, CDR2 FQNNGV, per germline. CDR3 bases: TGTGCCAGCAGCTTAGGGAGGGGCGATGAGCAGTTCTTC. As protein: CASSLGRGDEQFF.

The chain recombines TRBV7-3 with TRBJ2-3, with 11 bases lining up with TRBD1. Germline CDR1 and CDR2: SGHTA and FQGTGA. The CDR3 is made up of 16 amino acids. V was clipped by 5 bases and J by 4 bases; unmatched bases: 8. The CDR3 DNA is TGTGCCAGCAGCCCCTGGACAGGGGGCTCAGCAGATACGCAGTATTTT. Translation: CASSPWTGGSADTQYF.

The V and J genes are TRBV9 and TRBJ2-2; 7 bases agree with TRBD1. V lost 0 bases and J lost 3; bases outside the gene matches: 5. CDR3 length: 16 amino acids. Germline V CDR1 and CDR2: SGDLS, YYNGEE. This CDR3 reads CASSVVTGADTGELFF. In DNA form, the CDR3 reads TGTGCCAGCAGCGTAGTAACAGGGGCGGACACCGGGGAGCTGTTTTTT.

The rearrangement links TRBV5-4 to TRBJ1-2; D gene uncertain. V was cut by 2 bases and J by 5 bases, with 13 bases left in between. The CDR3 totals 14 residues. CDR1 and CDR2 from the germline V gene are SGHNT and YYREEE (reference sequence). The CDR3 spells CASSLGPTGYGYTF. The CDR3 DNA follows: TGTGCCAGCAGCTTAGGACCGACCGGTTATGGCTACACCTTC. Full variable domain (remainder filled in from reference TRBV5-4 and TRBJ1-2): ETGVTQSPTHLIKTRGQQVTLRCSSQSGHNTVSWYQQALGQGPQFIFQYYREEENGRGNFPPRFSGLQFPNYSSELNVNALELDDSALYLCASSLGPTGYGYTFGSGTRLTVV.

This sequence joins TRBV6-1 and TRBJ1-5; D may be TRBD1 (5 bases). This CDR3 is 17 amino acids long. Germline-derived CDR1 and CDR2 are MNHNS and SASEGT. The ends were cut back, 3 bases at V and 9 bases at J, with 24 bases in the middle. The CDR3 bases are TGTGCCAGCAGTGATACCCCGGGACGTGATTGGGGGACGCCCCAGCATTTT. Protein sequence: CASSDTPGRDWGTPQHF.

This clone was seen only once. The genes are TRBV27 and TRBJ2-2; D ambiguous. The germline V gene encodes CDR1 MNHEY and CDR2 SMNVEV (reference sequence). The ends were cut back, 4 bases at V and 4 bases at J, with 10 bases in the middle. This CDR3 has 14 residues. As DNA, the CDR3 is TGTGCCAGCAGTTCCCCAGGTCCCACCGGGGAGCTGTTTTTT. Protein sequence: CASSSPGPTGELFF.

V gene TRBV30 combines with J gene TRBJ1-1; D is uncertain. Trimming removed 5 bases from V and 0 bases from J, with 13 bases in between. Germline CDR1 and CDR2: GTSNPN and SVGIG (reference sequence). The CDR3 extends over 14 amino acids. This chain's CDR3 is CAWDGRTMNTEAFF. The CDR3 nucleotides are TGTGCCTGGGATGGCAGGACTATGAACACTGAAGCTTTCTTT.

The chain couples TRBV29-1 to TRBJ2-5, with D perhaps given as TRBD1 or TRBD2 (5 bases each). The V and J ends lost 4 bases and 2 bases respectively, with 17 bases between them. The CDR3 is 15 amino acids. Germline-derived CDR1 and CDR2 are SQVTM and ANQGSEA. CDR3 nucleotides: TGCAGCGTTGTGGACACTAGGTTGACTCAAGAGACCCAGTACTTC. It translates to CSVVDTRLTQETQYF.

The chain uses TRBV7-3 and TRBJ2-3; either TRBD1 or TRBD2 may supply D (5 bases each). This CDR3 comprises 14 residues. Germline CDR1 and CDR2: SGHTA and FQGTGA. V was cut by 5 bases and J by 6 bases, with 15 bases left in between. This CDR3 reads CASSLGGSSDTQYF. The CDR3 region has the DNA TGTGCCAGCAGCCTTGGGGGTAGTTCGGATACGCAGTATTTT. The complete variable domain, with remaining parts taken from reference TRBV7-3 and TRBJ2-3, reads GAGVSQTPSNKVTEKGKYVELRCDPISGHTALYWYRQSLGQGPEFLIYFQGTGAADDSGLPNDRFFAVRPEGSVSTLKIQRTERGDSAVYLCASSLGGSSDTQYFGPGTRLTVL.

The rearrangement joins TRBV19 to TRBJ2-2, with D perhaps matching TRBD1 (5 bases). V lost 5 bases and J lost 5, with 15 bases in between. Per the germline V gene, CDR1 is LNHDA and CDR2 is SQIVND (reference sequence). The CDR3 covers 15 residues. The CDR3 nucleotides read TGTGCCAGTAGTCGACAGTCTACAAGTACCGGGGAGCTGTTTTTT. It codes for CASSRQSTSTGELFF.

The J gene is TRBJ1-6, the V gene TRBV14; no clear D gene. The V end was cut by 5 bases, the J end by 8 bases, with 7 bases between. Looked up from germline, CDR1 is SGHDN and CDR2 is FVKESK. The CDR3 loop spans 12 amino acids. Written as DNA, the CDR3 is TGTGCCAGCAGCTACATGGATTCACCCCTCCACTTT. It specifies CASSYMDSPLHF.

The J gene is TRBJ1-2, the V gene TRBV5-4; 9 positions match TRBD1. From germline, CDR1 is SGHNT and CDR2 YYREEE (reference sequence). Trimming at V came to 2 bases and at J to 5 bases, leaving 7 bases not matched to a gene. There are 15 residues in the CDR3. The DNA of the CDR3 is TGTGCCAGCAGCTTACCTCCGGGACAGGGATATGGCTACACCTTC. Its translation is CASSLPPGQGYGYTF.

This chain links TRBV4-3 with TRBJ2-7; 7 bases match TRBD2. With 0 bases clipped from V and 3 bases from J, the junction kept 8 bases outside the gene matches. CDR3 size: 16 residues. Germline V gives CDR1 LGHNA, CDR2 YSLEER. The CDR3 DNA is TGCGCCAGCAGCCAAGATAGGGCTAGCGGATACTACGAGCAGTACTTC. Its translation: CASSQDRASGYYEQYF.